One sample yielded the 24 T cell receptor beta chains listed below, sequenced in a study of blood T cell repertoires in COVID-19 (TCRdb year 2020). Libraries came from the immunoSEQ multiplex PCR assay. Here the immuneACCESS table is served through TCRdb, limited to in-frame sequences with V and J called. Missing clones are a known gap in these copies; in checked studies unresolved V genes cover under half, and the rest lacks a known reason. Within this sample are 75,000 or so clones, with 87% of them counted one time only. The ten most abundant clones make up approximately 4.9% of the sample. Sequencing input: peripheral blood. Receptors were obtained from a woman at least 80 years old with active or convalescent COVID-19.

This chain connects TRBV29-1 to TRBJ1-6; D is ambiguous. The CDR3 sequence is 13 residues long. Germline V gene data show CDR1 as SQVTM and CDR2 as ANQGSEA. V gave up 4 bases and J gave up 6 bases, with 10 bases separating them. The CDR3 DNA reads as TGCAGCGTTGGCGCCGACTCTAATTCACCCCTCCACTTT. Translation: CSVGADSNSPLHF.

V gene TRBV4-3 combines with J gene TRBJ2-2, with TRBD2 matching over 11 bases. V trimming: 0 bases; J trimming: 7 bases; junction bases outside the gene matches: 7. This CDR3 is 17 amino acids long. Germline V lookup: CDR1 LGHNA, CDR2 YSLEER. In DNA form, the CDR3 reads TGCGCCAGCAGCCAAGAGGCCCTAGCGGGGGGAGTCGGGGAGCTGTTTTTT. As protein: CASSQEALAGGVGELFF.

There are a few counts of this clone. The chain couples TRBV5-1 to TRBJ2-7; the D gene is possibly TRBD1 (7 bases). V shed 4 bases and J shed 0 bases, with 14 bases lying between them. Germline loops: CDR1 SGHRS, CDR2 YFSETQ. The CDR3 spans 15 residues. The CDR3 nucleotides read TGCGCCAGCAGCGGGGGGACAGCGAGCTCCTACGAGCAGTACTTC. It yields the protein CASSGGTASSYEQYF.

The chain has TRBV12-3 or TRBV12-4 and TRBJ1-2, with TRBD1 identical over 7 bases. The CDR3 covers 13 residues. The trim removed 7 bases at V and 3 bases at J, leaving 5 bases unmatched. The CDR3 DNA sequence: TGTGCCAGCACCGAACAGGGGTACTATGGCTACACCTTC. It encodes CASTEQGYYGYTF.

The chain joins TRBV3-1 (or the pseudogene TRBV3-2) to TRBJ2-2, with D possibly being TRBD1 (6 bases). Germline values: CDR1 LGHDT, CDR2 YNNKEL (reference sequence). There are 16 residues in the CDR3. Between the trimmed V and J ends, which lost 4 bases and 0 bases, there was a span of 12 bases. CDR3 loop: CASSPLDSPNTGELFF. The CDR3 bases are TGTGCCAGCAGCCCTTTGGACAGCCCGAACACCGGGGAGCTGTTTTTT.

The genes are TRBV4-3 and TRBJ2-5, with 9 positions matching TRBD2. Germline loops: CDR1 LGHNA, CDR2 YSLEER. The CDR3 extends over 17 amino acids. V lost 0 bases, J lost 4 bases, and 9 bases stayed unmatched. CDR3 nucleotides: TGCGCCAGCAGCCAAGATTTAGGGACTAGCAGTCGAGAGACCCAGTACTTC. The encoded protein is CASSQDLGTSSRETQYF.

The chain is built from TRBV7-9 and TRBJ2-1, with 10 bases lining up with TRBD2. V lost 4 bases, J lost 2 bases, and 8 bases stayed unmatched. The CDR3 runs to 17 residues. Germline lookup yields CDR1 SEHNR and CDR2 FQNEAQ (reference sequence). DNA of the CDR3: TGTGCCAGCAGCTCCCAGATAGCGGGAGGACCCTACAATGAGCAGTTCTTC. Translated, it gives CASSSQIAGGPYNEQFF.

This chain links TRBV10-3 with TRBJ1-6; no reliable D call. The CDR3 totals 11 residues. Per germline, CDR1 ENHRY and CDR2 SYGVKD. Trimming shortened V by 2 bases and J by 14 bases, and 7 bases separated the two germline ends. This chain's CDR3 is CAISEGQSLHF. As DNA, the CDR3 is TGTGCCATCAGTGAGGGGCAATCCCTCCACTTT.

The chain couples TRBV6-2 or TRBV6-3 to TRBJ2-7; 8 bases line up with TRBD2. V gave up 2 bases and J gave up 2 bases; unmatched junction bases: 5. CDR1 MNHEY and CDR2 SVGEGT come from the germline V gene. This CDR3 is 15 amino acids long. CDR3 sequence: CASSYPTGGPYEQYF. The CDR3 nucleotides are TGTGCCAGCAGTTACCCCACGGGGGGGCCCTACGAGCAGTACTTC.

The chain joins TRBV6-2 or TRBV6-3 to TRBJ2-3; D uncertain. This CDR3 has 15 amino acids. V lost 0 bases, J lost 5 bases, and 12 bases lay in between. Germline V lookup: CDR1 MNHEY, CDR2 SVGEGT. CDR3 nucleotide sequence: TGTGCCAGCAGTTACTCTGCGGTGACCGTAGATACGCAGTATTTT. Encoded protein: CASSYSAVTVDTQYF.

CDR3 nucleotide sequence: TGCGCCAGCAGCCTTAGGCAGGGATCCTACAATGAGCAGTTCTTC. It codes for CASSLRQGSYNEQFF. The rearrangement links TRBV5-1 to TRBJ2-1; TRBD1 is a possible D gene (5 bases). This CDR3 is built from 15 residues. Trimming left V 4 bases short and J 1 base short, with 12 bases between. Germline CDR1 SGHRS, CDR2 YFSETQ.

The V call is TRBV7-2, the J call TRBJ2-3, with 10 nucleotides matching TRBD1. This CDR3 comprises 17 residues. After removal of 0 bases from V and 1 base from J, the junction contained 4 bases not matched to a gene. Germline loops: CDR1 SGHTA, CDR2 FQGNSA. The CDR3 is CASSLAGTGAGTDTQYF. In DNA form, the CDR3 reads TGTGCCAGCAGCTTAGCGGGGACAGGGGCTGGCACAGATACGCAGTATTTT.

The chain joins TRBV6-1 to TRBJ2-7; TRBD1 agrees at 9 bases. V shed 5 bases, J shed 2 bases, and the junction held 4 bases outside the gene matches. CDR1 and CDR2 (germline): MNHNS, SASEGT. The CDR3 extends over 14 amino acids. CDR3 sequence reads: CASSYRDRAYEQYF. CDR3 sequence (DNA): TGTGCCAGCAGTTATCGGGACAGGGCCTACGAGCAGTACTTC.

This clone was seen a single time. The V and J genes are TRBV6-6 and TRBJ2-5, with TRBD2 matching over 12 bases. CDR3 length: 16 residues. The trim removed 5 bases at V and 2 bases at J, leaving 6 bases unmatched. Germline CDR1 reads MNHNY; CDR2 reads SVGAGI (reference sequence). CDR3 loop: CASSPGLAGTQETQYF. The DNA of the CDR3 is TGTGCCAGCAGTCCAGGACTAGCGGGGACTCAAGAGACCCAGTACTTC.

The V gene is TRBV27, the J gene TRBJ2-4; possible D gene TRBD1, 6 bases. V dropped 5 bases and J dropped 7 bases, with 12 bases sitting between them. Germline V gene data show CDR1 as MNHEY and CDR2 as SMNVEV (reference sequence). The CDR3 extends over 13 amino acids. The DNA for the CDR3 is TGTGCCAGCAGTATACAGGGTCCGAACATTCAGTACTTC. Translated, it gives CASSIQGPNIQYF.

CDR3 nucleotide sequence: TGCGCCAGCTATCCCGGGTCGGCACAGGCAGCGAACACCGGGGAGCTGTTTTTT. Amino acids: CASYPGSAQAANTGELFF. The gene calls are TRBV5-1 and TRBJ2-2, with a tentative D call TRBD1 (5 bases). The CDR3 runs 18 residues. Germline values: CDR1 SGHRS, CDR2 YFSETQ. Deletions cut 7 bases from V and 0 bases from J, with 22 bases between.

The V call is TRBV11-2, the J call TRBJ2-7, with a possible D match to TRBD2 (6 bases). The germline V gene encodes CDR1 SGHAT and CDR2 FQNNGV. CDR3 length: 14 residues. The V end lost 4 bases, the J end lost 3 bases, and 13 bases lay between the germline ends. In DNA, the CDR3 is TGTGCCAGCAGCTCGGGACTCGCTTACTACGAGCAGTACTTC. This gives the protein CASSSGLAYYEQYF.

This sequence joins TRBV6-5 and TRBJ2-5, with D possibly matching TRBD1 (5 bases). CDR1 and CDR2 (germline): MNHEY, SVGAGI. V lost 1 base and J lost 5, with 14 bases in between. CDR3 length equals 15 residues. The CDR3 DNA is TGTGCCAGCAGTTACTTTTCGTCAGGGTGGGAGACCCAGTACTTC. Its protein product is CASSYFSSGWETQYF.

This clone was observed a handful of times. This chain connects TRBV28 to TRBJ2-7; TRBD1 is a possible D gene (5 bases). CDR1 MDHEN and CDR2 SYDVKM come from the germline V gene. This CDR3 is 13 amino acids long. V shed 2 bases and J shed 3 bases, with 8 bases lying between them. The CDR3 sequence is CASSLQGDYEQYF. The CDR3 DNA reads TGTGCCAGCAGTTTACAGGGTGACTACGAGCAGTACTTC.

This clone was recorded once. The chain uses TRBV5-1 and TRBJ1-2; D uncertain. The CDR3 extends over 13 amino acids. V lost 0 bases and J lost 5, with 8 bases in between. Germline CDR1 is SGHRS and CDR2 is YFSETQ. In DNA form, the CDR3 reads TGCGCCAGCAGCTTGGCCGCACGGTATGGCTACACCTTC. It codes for CASSLAARYGYTF.

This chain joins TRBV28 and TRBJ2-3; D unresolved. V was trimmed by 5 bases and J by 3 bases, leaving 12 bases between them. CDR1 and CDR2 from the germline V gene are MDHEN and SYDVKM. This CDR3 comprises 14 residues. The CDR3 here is CASSDTSTTDTQYF. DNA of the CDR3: TGTGCCAGCAGTGACACCTCAACGACAGATACGCAGTATTTT.

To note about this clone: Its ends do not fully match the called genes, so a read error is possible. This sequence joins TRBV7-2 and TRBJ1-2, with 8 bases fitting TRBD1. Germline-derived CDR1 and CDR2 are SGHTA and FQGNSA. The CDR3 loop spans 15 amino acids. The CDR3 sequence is CASSVPFQGAGAPEF. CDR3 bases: TGTGCCAGCAGCGTACCCTTCCAGGGGGCGGGTGCCCCAGAGTTC. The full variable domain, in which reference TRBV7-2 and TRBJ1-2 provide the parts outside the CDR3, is GAGVSQSPSNKVTEKGKDVELRCDPISGHTALYWYRQSLGQGLEFLIYFQGNSAPDKSGLPSDRFSAERTGGSVSTLTIQRTQQEDSAVYLCASSVPFQGAGAPEFGSGTRLTVV.

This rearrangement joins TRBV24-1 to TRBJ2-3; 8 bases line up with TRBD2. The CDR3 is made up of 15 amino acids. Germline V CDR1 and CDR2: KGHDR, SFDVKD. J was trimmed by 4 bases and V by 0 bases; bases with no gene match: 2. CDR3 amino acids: CATSDLSGSPDTQYF. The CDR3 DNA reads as TGTGCCACCAGTGATTTGAGCGGGAGCCCAGATACGCAGTATTTT.

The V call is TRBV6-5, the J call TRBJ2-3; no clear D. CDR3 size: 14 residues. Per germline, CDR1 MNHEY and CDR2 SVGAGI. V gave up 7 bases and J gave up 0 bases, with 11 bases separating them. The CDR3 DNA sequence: TGTGCCAGCAACTTTAGATGGAGCACAGATACGCAGTATTTT. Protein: CASNFRWSTDTQYF.